One sample yielded the 18 T cell receptor beta chains listed below, sequenced in a study of radiation and T cells in renal cell carcinoma. Profiling relied on immunoSEQ multiplex PCR, and the TCRdb table lists in-frame clones only, not all of them. The profile covers some 150,000 clones, with over 80% appearing a single time and around 21% taken by the ten largest. Time point denoted: baseline pretreatment blood. Indicated treatment: 15 Gy SBRT to primary tumor, nephrectomy 4 weeks later. The sequencing used blood, collected from a patient whose treatment included radiotherapy and nephrectomy. These receptors were obtained from a woman aged 45-59 years with renal cell carcinoma.

This rearrangement joins TRBV5-6 to TRBJ2-1; TRBD2 matches at 11 bases. V dropped 0 bases and J dropped 5; count of bases not matched to a gene: 1. This CDR3 spans 15 amino acids. Germline CDR1 and CDR2: SGHDT and YYEEEE. CDR3 bases: TGTGCCAGCAGCTTGGAACTAGCGGGGGACAATGAGCAGTTCTTC. This codes for CASSLELAGDNEQFF.

Concerning this clone: At one end the junction does not follow the germline gene, possibly because of a read error. The rearrangement joins TRBV6-1 to TRBJ1-5; D remains unclear. CDR3 length: 12 residues. Germline values: CDR1 MNHNS, CDR2 SASEGT. The CDR3 is CASSEHETVVFF. DNA of the CDR3: TGTGCCAGCAGTGAACATGAGACGGTCGTTTTTTTT.

The rearrangement uses TRBV5-1 and TRBJ2-2; a possible D gene is TRBD1 (5 bases). Germline CDR1 and CDR2: SGHRS and YFSETQ. The CDR3 is 14 amino acids. V lost 4 bases, J lost 0 bases, and 7 bases lay in between. The CDR3, as DNA: TGCGCCAGCAGCCAGGACACGAACACCGGGGAGCTGTTTTTT. Protein: CASSQDTNTGELFF.

The rearrangement joins TRBV7-9 to TRBJ1-2; D remains unclear. Trimming shortened V by 8 bases and J by 6 bases, and 16 bases separated the two germline ends. CDR1 SEHNR and CDR2 FQNEAQ come from the germline V gene (reference sequence). The CDR3 runs 13 residues. CDR3 amino acids: CASWRGMSHGYTF. Here the CDR3 DNA reads TGTGCCAGCTGGAGAGGGATGTCCCATGGCTACACCTTC.

In its sample, this clone was seen a few times. The chain has TRBV30 and TRBJ1-3; 7 bases fit TRBD1. After removal of 2 bases from V and 3 bases from J, the junction contained 10 bases not matched to a gene. The length of the CDR3 is 16 residues. The germline V gene has CDR1 GTSNPN and CDR2 SVGIG (reference sequence). CDR3 sequence (DNA): TGTGCCTGGAGTAGGCGACAGGGAATAGTTGGAAACACCATATATTTT. Translated: CAWSRRQGIVGNTIYF.

This clone came up a few times. This chain connects TRBV30 to TRBJ1-5, with D perhaps TRBD1 (5 bases). The ends were cut back, 4 bases at V and 3 bases at J, with 16 bases in the middle. This CDR3 has 15 residues. The germline gives CDR1 GTSNPN, CDR2 SVGIG (reference sequence). CDR3 DNA sequence: TGTGCCTGGAAGGGTGGGGGTATGGACAATCAGCCCCAGCATTTT. This codes for CAWKGGGMDNQPQHF.

This clone has a handful of counts. This chain joins TRBV25-1 and TRBJ1-2; D call uncertain. The CDR3 sequence is 11 residues long. Germline V gene sequence: CDR1 MGHDK, CDR2 SYGVNS. Trimming removed 1 base from V and 7 bases from J, with 4 bases in between. This CDR3 is CASSELGGYTF. CDR3 nucleotides: TGTGCCAGCAGTGAATTGGGTGGCTACACCTTC.

In this sample, this clone turned up once. The chain has TRBV28 and TRBJ2-5, with a possible D match to TRBD2 (5 bases). The length of the CDR3 is 15 residues. V shed 6 bases and J shed 3 bases, with 17 bases lying between them. CDR1 MDHEN and CDR2 SYDVKM come from the germline V gene. The CDR3 spells CASSGTGIGKETQYF. For the CDR3, the DNA is TGTGCCAGCAGCGGCACCGGGATCGGGAAAGAGACCCAGTACTTC.

V gene TRBV13 combines with J gene TRBJ1-1, with a weak D call TRBD1 (6 bases). This CDR3 is 14 amino acids long. CDR1 is PRHDT, CDR2 FYEKMQ, per germline (reference sequence). V was pared by 6 bases and J by 0 bases, with 11 bases between. Here the CDR3 DNA reads TGTGCCAGCAGGCGGAGGGGGGTGAACACTGAAGCTTTCTTT. It translates to CASRRRGVNTEAFF.

The chain recombines TRBV19 with TRBJ1-5, with D perhaps matching TRBD1 (6 bases). Trimming cost V 6 bases and J 0 bases, with 12 bases left between them. Germline CDR1 reads LNHDA; CDR2 reads SQIVND (reference sequence). This CDR3 is 15 amino acids long. The CDR3 spells CASRTGDYSNQPQHF. CDR3 sequence (DNA): TGTGCCAGTAGGACAGGAGACTATAGCAATCAGCCCCAGCATTTT.

The chain recombines TRBV5-4 with TRBJ2-1, with D unresolved. The CDR3 totals 14 residues. Germline CDR1 SGHNT, CDR2 YYREEE (reference sequence). V was shortened by 2 bases and J by 3 bases, with 9 bases between the two germline ends. CDR3 protein: CASSFSAGYNEQFF. DNA for the CDR3: TGTGCCAGCAGCTTTTCGGCTGGCTACAATGAGCAGTTCTTC.

This chain uses TRBV13 with TRBJ1-1, with TRBD1 as a possible D gene (6 bases). This CDR3 contains 15 residues. V lost 3 bases and J lost 6, with 17 bases in between. Germline values: CDR1 PRHDT, CDR2 FYEKMQ (reference sequence). The CDR3 DNA reads as TGTGCCAGCAGCTTGGGGGCTTCTACCAGCGCTGAAGCTTTCTTT. Translation: CASSLGASTSAEAFF.

This clone was recorded at least ten times. V usage is TRBV6-6 and J usage is TRBJ2-3, with 10 bases identical to TRBD2. The V and J ends lost 4 bases and 5 bases, in that order; junction bases with no gene match: 0. CDR1 and CDR2 from the germline V gene are MNHNY and SVGAGI (reference sequence). This CDR3 region has 13 residues. CDR3 DNA: TGTGCCAGCAGTTTAGCGGGGGGAGATACGCAGTATTTT. Its protein product is CASSLAGGDTQYF.

The V and J genes are TRBV18 and TRBJ1-5; D may be TRBD1 (6 bases). Germline V CDR1 and CDR2: KGHSH, LQKENI. V lost 4 bases and J 0 bases, leaving 13 bases between the germline ends. This CDR3 is built from 16 residues. CDR3 DNA: TGTGCCAGCTCACTCCCCGGGACAAATAGCAATCAGCCCCAGCATTTT. Amino acids: CASSLPGTNSNQPQHF.

The CDR3 loop reads CASIQKEAGELFF. The CDR3 region has the DNA TGTGCCAGCATTCAAAAGGAGGCCGGGGAGCTGTTTTTT. The chain uses TRBV2 and TRBJ2-2; a weak D match, TRBD2 (5 bases). Trimming shortened V by 7 bases and J by 6 bases, and 12 bases separated the two germline ends. The CDR3 has 13 residues. CDR1 is SNHLY, CDR2 FYNNEI, per germline.

This chain connects TRBV25-1 to TRBJ2-3; D unresolved. The germline CDR1 and CDR2 sequences are MGHDK and SYGVNS. The CDR3 spans 13 residues. Deletions cut 6 bases from V and 2 bases from J, with 9 bases between. The CDR3 here is CASSIPYTDTQYF. The DNA of the CDR3 is TGTGCCAGCAGCATACCGTACACAGATACGCAGTATTTT.

V gene TRBV15 combines with J gene TRBJ2-2; D not certain. The V gene's germline CDR1 is LNHNV and CDR2 YYDKDF (reference sequence). The CDR3 has 13 residues. Trimming removed 7 bases at V and 3 bases at J, with 9 bases between. This CDR3 reads CATTRSYTGELFF. The CDR3 DNA reads TGTGCCACCACGAGGAGTTACACCGGGGAGCTGTTTTTT.

The V and J genes are TRBV7-2 and TRBJ2-1, with D unclear. The V end was cut by 2 bases, the J end by 8 bases, with 7 bases between. This CDR3 region has 12 residues. Germline V gives CDR1 SGHTA, CDR2 FQGNSA. The CDR3 DNA reads TGTGCCAGCAGCTTAAGTTCGTATGAGCAGTTCTTC. This sequence encodes CASSLSSYEQFF.